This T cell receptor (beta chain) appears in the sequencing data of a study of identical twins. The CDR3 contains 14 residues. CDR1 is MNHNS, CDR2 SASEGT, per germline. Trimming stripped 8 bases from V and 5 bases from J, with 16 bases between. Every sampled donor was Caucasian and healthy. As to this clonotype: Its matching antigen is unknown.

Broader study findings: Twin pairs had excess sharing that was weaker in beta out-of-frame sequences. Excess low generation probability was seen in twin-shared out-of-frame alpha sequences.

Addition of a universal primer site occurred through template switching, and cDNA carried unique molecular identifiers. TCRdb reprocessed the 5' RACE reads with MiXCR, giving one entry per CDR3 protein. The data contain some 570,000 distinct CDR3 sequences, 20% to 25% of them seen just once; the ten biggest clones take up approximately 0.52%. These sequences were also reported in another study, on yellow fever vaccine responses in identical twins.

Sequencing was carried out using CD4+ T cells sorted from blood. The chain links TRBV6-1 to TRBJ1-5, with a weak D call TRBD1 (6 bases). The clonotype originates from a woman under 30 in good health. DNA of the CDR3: TGTGCCAGCGCCGACGGGGGCACATATCAGCCCCAGCATTTT. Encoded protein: CASADGGTYQPQHF.